A selection of T cell receptor beta chains follows, all from one sample in a study of T cells after yellow fever vaccination. TCRdb analysed the 5' RACE reads with MiXCR anew, one entry per CDR3 protein. The sample contains 300,000 to 350,000 distinct CDR3 sequences, roughly 8% of which appear only once. This sample comprised PBMCs, obtained about 49 days after the first yellow fever vaccination. These TCRs come from a man aged 18 to 30 who received the YFV17D yellow fever vaccine. Each CDR3 is given with its conserved first and last residue. A D gene is named only where the DNA matches it firmly. Rows may omit the clone size; those that give it use once, few, many or a size class.

clone size: .
J gene: TRBJ2-3
D gene: TRBD2
V gene: TRBV7-3
CDR3 protein: CASSRIGSGGSGTDTQYF
CDR3 DNA: TGTGCCAGCAGCCGAATAGGGAGCGGGGGATCGGGCACAGATACGCAGTATTTT

clone size: few
J gene: TRBJ2-5
D gene: TRBD2
V gene: TRBV7-6
CDR3 protein: CASSFPGLAGGTTPQETQYF
CDR3 DNA: TGTGCCAGCAGCTTCCCGGGACTAGCGGGGGGGACCACCCCCCAAGAGACCCAGTACTTC

clone size: .
J gene: TRBJ2-3
D gene: .
V gene: TRBV20-1
CDR3 protein: CSANRDEATDTQYF
CDR3 DNA: TGCAGTGCTAACCGGGACGAAGCCACAGATACGCAGTATTTT

clone size: few
J gene: TRBJ2-7
D gene: TRBD1
V gene: TRBV7-2
CDR3 protein: CASSFLTGVTEQYF
CDR3 DNA: TGTGCCAGCAGCTTCCTGACAGGGGTCACCGAGCAGTACTTC

clone size: few
J gene: TRBJ2-3
D gene: TRBD2
V gene: TRBV7-9
CDR3 protein: CASSSSGVGDTQYF
CDR3 DNA: TGTGCCAGCAGCTCTAGCGGGGTTGGGGATACGCAGTATTTT

clone size: few
J gene: TRBJ1-4
D gene: .
V gene: TRBV6-1
CDR3 protein: CASSPAALGGKLFF
CDR3 DNA: TGTGCCAGCAGTCCGGCTGCGCTGGGGGGAAAACTGTTTTTT

clone size: many
J gene: TRBJ2-1
D gene: .
V gene: TRBV4-3
CDR3 protein: CASTSSRGSSYNEQFF
CDR3 DNA: TGCGCCAGCACCTCAAGCCGGGGAAGCTCCTACAATGAGCAGTTCTTC

clone size: .
J gene: TRBJ2-1
D gene: .
V gene: TRBV20-1
CDR3 protein: CSALLGTYNEQFF
CDR3 DNA: TGCAGTGCTTTGCTAGGGACCTACAATGAGCAGTTCTTC

clone size: few
J gene: TRBJ2-2
D gene: TRBD1
V gene: TRBV28
CDR3 protein: CAIHAGTGYTGELFF
CDR3 DNA: TGTGCCATCCACGCCGGGACAGGATACACCGGGGAGCTGTTTTTT

clone size: .
J gene: TRBJ2-1
D gene: TRBD2
V gene: TRBV4-3
CDR3 protein: CASSQYSGGANEQFF
CDR3 DNA: TGCGCCAGCAGCCAATATAGCGGGGGGGCCAATGAGCAGTTCTTC

clone size: few
J gene: TRBJ2-7
D gene: .
V gene: TRBV5-6
CDR3 protein: CASSLEWAGMRNEQYF
CDR3 DNA: TGTGCCAGCAGCTTGGAATGGGCAGGGATGAGAAACGAGCAGTACTTC